The source of this T cell receptor (beta chain) is a study of T-cell memory formation after mild COVID-19. Study-level points and caveats: Balance between CD4 and CD8 was seen in clones contracting day 15 to 85, and a CD4+ lean was seen in later expanders. What remained unconfirmed was the SARS-CoV-2 specificity of second-wave clones peaking on day 37.

Sample barcodes and UMIs were carried by the TCR alpha and TCR beta cDNA libraries that 5'RACE generated with constant-segment primers. TCRdb re-derived calls from the 5' RACE reads in MiXCR, one entry per CDR3 protein. The sample consists of about 16,000 distinct CDR3 sequences, approximately 23% of them appearing once. This clonotype was recorded at least ten times. As yet, its antigen is unknown. CDR3 length: 14 residues. V was shortened by 7 bases and J by 9 bases, with 24 bases between the two germline ends. The germline CDR1 and CDR2 sequences are DFQATT and SNEGSKA (reference sequence). This chain connects TRBV20-1 to TRBJ2-5; no firm D call. Sequenced sample: PBMCs or a T cell subset sorted from them (not recorded which). The sequence was obtained from a man in his late teens or twenties who had mild COVID-19 (a few samples of this study predate the infection). Cell type and time point are not known. The CDR3: CSVLTPPGPGAQYF. In DNA form, the CDR3 reads TGCAGTGTATTGACACCCCCCGGTCCTGGGGCCCAGTACTTC.